This T cell receptor beta chain was obtained from a study of beta chain features in type 1 diabetes. Isolation of CD4+ naive, central memory, regulatory and stem cell-like memory cells was achieved by sorting via CD45RO/CCR7/CD25/CD127/CD95/CD27. About this clone: Its antigen is not known.

General study results and limits: Among all four CD4+ subsets, Type 1 diabetes patients had TCRB CDR3s that were moderately but significantly shorter. Reduced insertions and increased deletions marked VDJ junctions in type 1 diabetes patients. In patients and controls equally, PCR might favor templates that are shorter.

The study reverse transcribed the entire isolated RNA, so it sequenced expressed TCRB transcripts. The repertoire was sequenced with immunoSEQ multiplex PCR; TCRdb's copy has only in-frame clones and lacks some. The sample records 240,000 or so clones, roughly 21% being singletons. V was pared by 9 bases and J by 1 base, with 15 bases between. The CDR3 consists of 14 residues. Germline CDR1 reads LNHDA; CDR2 reads SQIVND (reference sequence). The sequencing input was naive CD4+ T cells from blood. The J gene is TRBJ2-5, the V gene TRBV19, with a possible D match to TRBD1 (5 bases). The receptor's source is a woman aged 40 to 50 with type 1 diabetes. The CDR3 region is CASRVTVTQETQYF. CDR3 nucleotide sequence: TGTGCCAGCAGGGTGACAGTCACCCAAGAGACCCAGTACTTC.